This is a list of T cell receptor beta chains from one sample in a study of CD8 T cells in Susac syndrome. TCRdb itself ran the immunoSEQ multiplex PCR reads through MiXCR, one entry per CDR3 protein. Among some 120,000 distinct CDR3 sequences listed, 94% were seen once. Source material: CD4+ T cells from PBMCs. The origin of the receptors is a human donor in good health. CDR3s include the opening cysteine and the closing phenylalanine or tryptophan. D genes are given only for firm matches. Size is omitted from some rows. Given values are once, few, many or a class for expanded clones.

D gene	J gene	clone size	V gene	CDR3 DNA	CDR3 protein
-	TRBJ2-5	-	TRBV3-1	TGTGCCAGCAGCCAAGAATTAGAGACCCAGTACTTC	CASSQELETQYF
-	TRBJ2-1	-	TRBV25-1	TGTGCCAGCAGTTCAGGGAGTGGGACGAATGAGCAGTTCTTC	CASSSGSGTNEQFF
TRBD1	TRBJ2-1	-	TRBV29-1	TGCAGCGCCACGGGACAGCTCAATGAGCAGTTCTTC	CSATGQLNEQFF
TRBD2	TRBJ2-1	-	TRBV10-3	TGTGCCATCAGTTCCGGGACTAGCTTCGATGAGCAGTTCTTC	CAISSGTSFDEQFF
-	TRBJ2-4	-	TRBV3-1	TGTGCCAGCAGCCAAGGCCTAGGGGTAAACATTCAGTACTTC	CASSQGLGVNIQYF
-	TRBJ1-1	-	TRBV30	TGTGCCTGGAGTCCCTACGCCGATTCGAACACTGAAGCTTTCTTT	CAWSPYADSNTEAFF
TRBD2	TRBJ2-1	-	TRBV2	TGTGCCAGCAGGGGAGGGAATGAGCAGTTCTTC	CASRGGNEQFF
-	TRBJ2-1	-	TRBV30	TGTGCCTGGAGTGTACCCAATGAGCAGTTCTTC	CAWSVPNEQFF
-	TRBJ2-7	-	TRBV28	TGTGCCAGCAGTTTAAACCTGGCAGGTCCCTACGAGCAGTACTTC	CASSLNLAGPYEQYF
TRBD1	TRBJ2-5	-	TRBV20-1	TGCAGTGCGGACGAACGGGACAGGTCAAGGGAGACCCAGTACTTC	CSADERDRSRETQYF
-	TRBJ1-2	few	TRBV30	TGTGCCTGGAGTTTGACGGGCTATGGCTACACCTTC	CAWSLTGYGYTF
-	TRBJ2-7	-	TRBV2	TGTGCCAGCAAGCCGGCGGTACTCTCCTACGAGCAGTACTTC	CASKPAVLSYEQYF
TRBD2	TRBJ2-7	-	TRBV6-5	TGTGCCAGCAGTTACTCAGGACTAGCGGGAGGCATGAGCTCCTACGAGCAGTACTTC	CASSYSGLAGGMSSYEQYF
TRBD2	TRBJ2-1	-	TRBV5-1	TGCGCCAGCAGCTTCGTTAGCGGGACACCCTACAATGAGCAGTTCTTC	CASSFVSGTPYNEQFF
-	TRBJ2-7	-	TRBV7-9	TGTGCCAGCAGCTCCCAAACCTACGAGCAGTACTTC	CASSSQTYEQYF
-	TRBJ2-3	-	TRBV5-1	TGCGCCAGCAGCTTGGGGATGGAAACGGATACGCAGTATTTT	CASSLGMETDTQYF
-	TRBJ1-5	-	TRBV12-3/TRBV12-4	TGTGCCAGCAGTTCAACAGGGTTGGATCAGCCCCAGCATTTT	CASSSTGLDQPQHF
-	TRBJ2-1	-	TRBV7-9	TGTGCCAGCAGCTTATATGGTGGGACCGAGCCGTTCTTC	CASSLYGGTEPFF
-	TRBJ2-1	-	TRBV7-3	TGTGCCAGCAGCTCCCGTCCCCCCAGTGAGCAGTTCTTC	CASSSRPPSEQFF
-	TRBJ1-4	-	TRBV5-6	TGTGCCAGCAGCCCAAGGGACGGAGGAAATGAAAAACTGTTTTTT	CASSPRDGGNEKLFF
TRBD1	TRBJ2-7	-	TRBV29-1	TGCAGCGTTTCGGGACAGGGAAACGAGCAGTACTTC	CSVSGQGNEQYF